The 13 T cell receptor beta chains below were found in one sample sequenced in a study of OX40 agonist ivuxolimab in advanced cancers. The data were produced by immunoSEQ multiplex PCR, yet TCRdb's version contains in-frame clones alone and is incomplete. This sample yields about 90,000 clones, of which approximately 91% are seen a single time; under 0.35% belongs to the top ten. The sample in question was CD4+ or CD8+ T cells sorted from blood, obtained in a trial of the OX40 agonist ivuxolimab. Receptors originate from an adult with an advanced solid tumor such as melanoma, head and neck, liver or kidney cancer.

The V and J genes are TRBV28 and TRBJ2-7, with D maybe TRBD2 (5 bases). V was cut by 2 bases and J by 4 bases, with 15 bases left in between. The germline CDR1 and CDR2 sequences are MDHEN and SYDVKM. This CDR3 region has 15 residues. The CDR3 region has the DNA TGTGCCAGCAGTTTAGCTGGGAGCAGAAATTACGAGCAGTACTTC. Its protein product is CASSLAGSRNYEQYF.

The chain carries TRBV14 and TRBJ2-1; 13 nucleotides line up with TRBD2. Per germline, CDR1 SGHDN and CDR2 FVKESK. The CDR3 runs 17 residues. Trimming cost V 3 bases and J 2 bases; bases outside gene matches: 4. The CDR3 region has the DNA TGTGCCAGCAGCCACGGACTAGCGGGAGTACCCTACAATGAGCAGTTCTTC. Encoded protein: CASSHGLAGVPYNEQFF.

The V and J genes are TRBV12-5 and TRBJ1-4; possible D gene TRBD1, 5 bases. Germline V gene sequence: CDR1 LGHNT, CDR2 FRNRAP. Between the trimmed V and J ends, which lost 2 bases and 6 bases, there was a span of 16 bases. The CDR3 is made up of 16 amino acids. The CDR3 nucleotides are TGTGCTAGTGGTTTGCAGGGCCTCGGGAAGGATGAAAAACTGTTTTTT. Amino acid sequence: CASGLQGLGKDEKLFF.

This clone came up once. The rearrangement joins TRBV6-5 to TRBJ2-7, with 11 bases lining up with TRBD2. The CDR3 is made up of 15 amino acids. CDR1 MNHEY and CDR2 SVGAGI come from the germline V gene. With V trimmed by 2 bases and J by 1 base, 1 base remained unmatched. The CDR3 bases are TGTGCCAGCAGTTACGGGACTAGCGGATCCTACGAGCAGTACTTC. It encodes CASSYGTSGSYEQYF.

The CDR3 is CASSLVGRVYGYTF. Here the CDR3 DNA reads TGTGCCAGCAGCTTAGTCGGCAGGGTCTATGGCTACACCTTC. The gene calls are TRBV7-9 and TRBJ1-2; TRBD1 might be the D (5 bases). Germline V gene lookup returns CDR1 SEHNR and CDR2 FQNEAQ (reference sequence). Trimming shortened V by 1 base and J by 4 bases, and 10 bases separated the two germline ends. The CDR3 runs 14 residues.

The chain recombines TRBV5-5 with TRBJ2-5; D not resolved. With 7 bases removed from V and 1 base from J, the gap between germline ends came to 14 bases. This CDR3 has 14 amino acids. Germline V gene lookup returns CDR1 SGHKS and CDR2 YYEKEE (reference sequence). Written as DNA, the CDR3 is TGTGCCAGCCGCATTCAGCGTACCCAAGAGACCCAGTACTTC. Amino acids: CASRIQRTQETQYF.

The V call is TRBV28, the J call TRBJ2-1; 12 bases line up with TRBD2. Germline V gene data show CDR1 as MDHEN and CDR2 as SYDVKM. Trimming at V came to 5 bases and at J to 4 bases, leaving 6 bases not matched to a gene. There are 16 residues in the CDR3. CDR3: CASSPTTSGRYNEQFF. The CDR3 DNA follows: TGTGCCAGCAGTCCCACAACTAGCGGGAGGTACAATGAGCAGTTCTTC.

The J gene is TRBJ1-3, the V gene TRBV9, with a tentative D call TRBD1 (5 bases). The CDR3 totals 15 residues. The germline V gene has CDR1 SGDLS and CDR2 YYNGEE. Trimming shortened V by 7 bases and J by 0 bases, and 14 bases separated the two germline ends. CDR3 residues: CASRAGTYSGNTIYF. CDR3 DNA sequence: TGTGCCAGCCGGGCAGGGACCTACTCTGGAAACACCATATATTTT.

The chain combines TRBV7-2 with TRBJ2-3; TRBD1 aligns across 7 bases. Trimming cost V 1 base and J 4 bases; bases outside gene matches: 2. In germline, CDR1 is SGHTA, CDR2 FQGNSA. The CDR3 loop spans 14 amino acids. CDR3: CASSLDRGSDTQYF. The CDR3 DNA sequence: TGTGCCAGCAGCTTAGACAGGGGTTCAGATACGCAGTATTTT.

The chain combines TRBV19 with TRBJ2-5; the match to TRBD2 covers 8 bases. This CDR3 contains 13 residues. The junction had 5 bases not matched to a gene; V was cut back by 6 bases and J by 5 bases. The V gene's germline CDR1 is LNHDA and CDR2 SQIVND (reference sequence). The CDR3 DNA reads TGTGCCAGTAGGCCAGCGGGAGTGGAGACCCAGTACTTC. The encoded protein is CASRPAGVETQYF.

This clone was observed once. The gene calls are TRBV15 and TRBJ2-1; 10 bases align to TRBD2. The germline gives CDR1 LNHNV, CDR2 YYDKDF (reference sequence). The CDR3 contains 15 residues. V gave up 1 base and J gave up 9 bases; unmatched junction bases: 6. CDR3 in DNA: TGTGCCACCAGCAGAGCTAGCGGGAGCACCGGTGAGCAGTTCTTC. Residues: CATSRASGSTGEQFF.

In this sample, this clone turned up once. The chain has TRBV7-3 and TRBJ2-3; D is uncertain. The CDR3 is made up of 13 amino acids. V lost 2 bases and J 6 bases, leaving 9 bases between the germline ends. Germline V gives CDR1 SGHTA, CDR2 FQGTGA. This CDR3 reads CASSLLQGDTQYF. The CDR3, as DNA: TGTGCCAGCAGCTTATTGCAAGGGGATACGCAGTATTTT.

The CDR3 DNA reads as TGTGCCAGCTCACCGAAAGGGAAAAACACTGAAGCTTTCTTT. Its protein is CASSPKGKNTEAFF. The chain has TRBV18 and TRBJ1-1; D is undetermined. Germline V lookup: CDR1 KGHSH, CDR2 LQKENI. The CDR3 is made up of 14 amino acids. V shed 3 bases and J shed 2 bases, with 10 bases lying between them.